One and the same sample provided the 20 T cell receptor beta chains below, sequenced in a study of T-cell reconstitution after alpha-beta-depleted transplantation in children. Researchers prepared the TCRbeta library using unique molecular identifiers, the study reports. TCRdb processed the PCR reads anew with MiXCR; each CDR3 protein has one entry. Here the sample spans a few hundred thousand distinct CDR3 sequences, roughly an eighth being singletons. The sample was PBMCs from the stem cell graft donor, taken from the stem cell graft. The receptors come from a human donor who donated a stem cell graft to a child with combined immunodeficiency.

The chain employs TRBV5-1 and TRBJ2-5, with TRBD1 matching over 7 bases. With 0 bases clipped from V and 2 bases from J, the junction kept 13 bases outside the gene matches. This CDR3 has 18 residues. From germline, CDR1 is SGHRS and CDR2 YFSETQ. The CDR3 bases are TGCGCCAGCAGCTTGGCGCCTGTTGGACAGGTGGGGCAAGAGACCCAGTACTTC. This codes for CASSLAPVGQVGQETQYF.

V gene TRBV18 combines with J gene TRBJ2-1; the D gene is possibly TRBD1 (6 bases). V was trimmed by 3 bases and J by 0 bases, leaving 15 bases between them. CDR1 KGHSH and CDR2 LQKENI come from the germline V gene. The CDR3 has 17 amino acids. The CDR3 loop reads CASSPTGWELSYNEQFF. The CDR3 nucleotides read TGTGCCAGCTCACCGACAGGATGGGAACTCTCCTACAATGAGCAGTTCTTC.

This chain links TRBV20-1 with TRBJ2-2; D gene ambiguous. Germline lookup yields CDR1 DFQATT and CDR2 SNEGSKA (reference sequence). V lost 0 bases, J lost 3 bases, and 26 bases lay in between. The CDR3 runs to 20 residues. CDR3 protein: CSARDFRTYRPARDTGELFF. CDR3 DNA sequence: TGCAGTGCTAGAGATTTTCGGACCTATAGACCTGCACGCGACACCGGGGAGCTGTTTTTT.

This clonotype was found many times. CDR3 coding DNA: TGTGCCAGCAGTTTAAATCGGGACAGGGGCTATGGCTACACCTTC. Its translation is CASSLNRDRGYGYTF. The chain recombines TRBV27 with TRBJ1-2; 10 bases are shared with TRBD1. This CDR3 has 15 residues. CDR1 and CDR2 from the germline V gene are MNHEY and SMNVEV (reference sequence). The ends lost 2 bases at V and 4 bases at J; junction bases unmatched: 4.

This clonotype showed up just a few times. The chain combines TRBV12-3 or TRBV12-4 with TRBJ2-7; D is unclear. The length of the CDR3 is 17 residues. Trimming pared 0 bases from V and 0 bases from J, leaving 15 bases between. DNA of the CDR3: TGTGCCAGCAGTTTAGCGGGCTACTACGCGACCTCCTACGAGCAGTACTTC. It translates to CASSLAGYYATSYEQYF.

The CDR3 DNA sequence: TGCAGTGCTAGACAACCGGGACTAGGTTACGATGAGCAGTTCTTC. Amino acid sequence: CSARQPGLGYDEQFF. The chain uses TRBV20-1 and TRBJ2-1; 8 bases agree with TRBD2. Trimming at V came to 2 bases and at J to 8 bases, leaving 11 bases not matched to a gene. This CDR3 contains 15 residues. From germline, CDR1 is DFQATT and CDR2 SNEGSKA (reference sequence).

This clonotype was counted only a few times. The chain is built from TRBV7-2 and TRBJ2-1; 10 bases map to TRBD2. Per germline, CDR1 SGHTA and CDR2 FQGNSA. The junction had 11 bases not matched to a gene; V was cut back by 3 bases and J by 12 bases. There are 15 residues in the CDR3. The CDR3 protein is CASSFPGLAVWLQFF. The CDR3 DNA sequence: TGTGCCAGCAGCTTCCCTGGACTAGCGGTTTGGTTGCAGTTCTTC.

This clonotype was seen a handful of times. This rearrangement joins TRBV7-6 to TRBJ2-1, with 8 nucleotides matching TRBD2. Losses at the gene ends were 6 bases for V and 6 bases for J; bases not matched to a gene: 7. The germline gives CDR1 SGHVS, CDR2 FNYEAQ. The CDR3 runs to 14 residues. Written as DNA, the CDR3 is TGTGCCAGCAGTGCGGGACTAGTCCCCAATGAGCAGTTCTTC. It encodes CASSAGLVPNEQFF.

The sample holds a few counts of this clonotype. The genes are TRBV28 and TRBJ1-2; D might be TRBD1 (5 bases). The CDR3 has 14 amino acids. Trimming took 2 bases from V and 6 from J, leaving 13 bases between them. From germline, CDR1 is MDHEN and CDR2 SYDVKM. The CDR3 sequence: CASSLPGLLDGYTF. DNA for the CDR3: TGTGCCAGCAGTTTACCGGGACTCCTCGATGGCTACACCTTC.

This clonotype was picked up many times. The chain recombines TRBV28 with TRBJ2-1; no firm D call. V lost 3 bases and J lost 5, with 8 bases in between. CDR1 and CDR2 from the germline V gene are MDHEN and SYDVKM. This CDR3 has 13 amino acids. CDR3 protein: CASSFRPDNEQFF. In DNA form, the CDR3 reads TGTGCCAGCAGTTTCCGGCCGGACAATGAGCAGTTCTTC.

This clonotype turned up a few times. The chain carries TRBV7-2 and TRBJ2-7; D is undetermined. V lost 3 bases to trimming and J lost 4 bases, with 13 bases between them. This CDR3 is built from 14 residues. Germline CDR1 SGHTA, CDR2 FQGNSA. CDR3: CASSFGVSPYEQYF. The CDR3 bases are TGTGCCAGCAGCTTTGGGGTTTCCCCTTACGAGCAGTACTTC.

The chain couples TRBV30 to TRBJ1-4, with D unclear. The CDR3 loop spans 14 amino acids. Germline CDR1 is GTSNPN and CDR2 is SVGIG (reference sequence). With 0 bases removed from V and 3 bases from J, the gap between germline ends came to 8 bases. The CDR3 spells CAWSVHSSNEKLFF. CDR3 DNA: TGTGCCTGGAGTGTACACAGTTCTAATGAAAAACTGTTTTTT.

This clonotype was detected only a few times. The chain links TRBV5-1 to TRBJ2-7; D may correspond to TRBD1 or TRBD2 (5 bases each). V lost 3 bases to trimming and J lost 4 bases, with 14 bases between them. This CDR3 spans 14 amino acids. Germline-derived CDR1 and CDR2 are SGHRS and YFSETQ. The CDR3 protein is CASSSRVSGYEQYF. The CDR3, as DNA: TGCGCCAGCAGCTCCAGGGTTTCGGGGTACGAGCAGTACTTC. The complete variable domain, with remaining parts taken from reference TRBV5-1 and TRBJ2-7, reads KAGVTQTPRYLIKTRGQQVTLSCSPISGHRSVSWYQQTPGQGLQFLFEYFSETQRNKGNFPGRFSGRQFSNSRSEMNVSTLELGDSALYLCASSSRVSGYEQYFGPGTRLTVT.

This clonotype was detected many times. V and J are TRBV20-1 and TRBJ2-1, with 8 bases fitting TRBD1. The CDR3 is 13 amino acids. Germline assignment: CDR1 DFQATT and CDR2 SNEGSKA (reference sequence). Trimming removed 7 bases from V and 4 bases from J; junction bases left unmatched: 6. This CDR3 is CSVRNRGYNEQFF. In nucleotides, the CDR3 is TGCAGTGTGAGGAACAGGGGGTACAATGAGCAGTTCTTC.

In this sample, this clonotype turned up a few times. The chain has TRBV20-1 and TRBJ2-1; 12 bases match TRBD2. Trimming removed 2 bases from V and 9 bases from J; junction bases left unmatched: 8. This CDR3 is built from 15 residues. Germline CDR1 is DFQATT and CDR2 is SNEGSKA (reference sequence). In nucleotides, the CDR3 is TGCAGTGCTAGACCCCTAGCGGGGGGGCTGGGTGAGCAGTTCTTC. Protein: CSARPLAGGLGEQFF.

This clonotype occurred many times. This chain joins TRBV20-1 and TRBJ2-3; no definite D call. Germline CDR1 reads DFQATT; CDR2 reads SNEGSKA (reference sequence). The V and J ends lost 7 bases and 0 bases respectively, with 11 bases between them. This CDR3 has 13 residues. The CDR3 here is CSVSLVSTDTQYF. The CDR3 DNA reads TGCAGTGTCAGCCTGGTTAGCACAGATACGCAGTATTTT.

This chain links TRBV12-3 or TRBV12-4 with TRBJ2-5; 7 positions match TRBD2. This CDR3 contains 15 residues. V dropped 4 bases and J dropped 4; count of bases not matched to a gene: 9. The CDR3 is CASSSGLVFRETQYF. The CDR3 DNA reads as TGTGCCAGCAGTTCAGGACTAGTCTTTCGAGAGACCCAGTACTTC.

The chain couples TRBV7-3 to TRBJ2-3; D tentatively reads TRBD1 or TRBD2 (6 bases each). The CDR3 runs to 17 residues. The germline V gene has CDR1 SGHTA and CDR2 FQGTGA. V lost 1 base and J lost 0, with 14 bases in between. CDR3 coding DNA: TGTGCCAGCAGCTTAAAGGGGGGACCCCCAAGCACAGATACGCAGTATTTT. It specifies CASSLKGGPPSTDTQYF.

This clonotype was counted between two and nine times. V gene TRBV13 combines with J gene TRBJ2-7, with D possibly being TRBD2 (5 bases). Looked up from germline, CDR1 is PRHDT and CDR2 is FYEKMQ (reference sequence). The CDR3 covers 12 residues. The ends were cut back, 8 bases at V and 5 bases at J, with 13 bases in the middle. The CDR3 reads CASGSRADEQYF. The CDR3 DNA reads as TGTGCCAGCGGGTCGAGGGCAGACGAGCAGTACTTC.

This clonotype came up a few times. This chain links TRBV7-6 with TRBJ2-3; D ambiguous. Trimming removed 1 base from V and 1 base from J, with 12 bases in between. The CDR3 sequence is 16 residues long. Per germline, CDR1 SGHVS and CDR2 FNYEAQ. CDR3 nucleotides: TGTGCCAGCAGCTTAGGTGTGGGCCGACGCACAGATACGCAGTATTTT. Translating it yields CASSLGVGRRTDTQYF.